Listed below are T cell receptor beta chains from one sample, sequenced in a study of CD8+CD57+ T cells in acquired aplastic anemia. TCRdb reprocessed the reads with MiXCR, giving one entry per CDR3 protein. The sample has around 430,000 distinct CDR3 sequences; under 40% are singletons. The sequencing sample was made of sorted CD4+, CD8+, or CD8+CD57+ T cells (not recorded which) from PBMCs. The receptors shown here come from a human donor with aplastic anemia. Both conserved end residues are part of each CDR3. The order of the fields is J gene, clone size, D gene, V gene, CDR3 DNA, CDR3 protein. The D gene is left open where the match is weak. The size of a clone is reported for some rows only, either as once, few or many, or as a class for expanded clones.

TRBJ2-7 | few | - | TRBV28 | TGTGCCAGCAGTTCAGGTCCCGCCTACGAGCAGTACTTC | CASSSGPAYEQYF
TRBJ2-7 | - | - | TRBV7-2 | TGCGCCAGCAGCCAGGGGACTACCTACGAGCAGTACTTC | CASSQGTTYEQYF
TRBJ1-2 | many | - | TRBV27 | TGTGCCAGCAGTTCGAGACCCCTTGAAGGCTACACCTTC | CASSSRPLEGYTF
TRBJ2-2 | few | TRBD1 | TRBV19 | TGTGCCAGTAGCCTACCGCGGGGACAGGGGACCGGGGAGCTGTTTTTT | CASSLPRGQGTGELFF
TRBJ1-3 | many | - | TRBV7-2 | TGTGCCAGCAGGCGGAACTCTGGAAACACCATATATTTT | CASRRNSGNTIYF
TRBJ2-1 | once | TRBD2 | TRBV20-1 | TGCAGTGCCGCCGGGACTAGCGGCCCCTACAATGAGCAGTTCTTC | CSAAGTSGPYNEQFF
TRBJ2-7 | - | TRBD1 | TRBV7-9 | TGCGCCAGCTCACCTGTGGACAGGGGGCATCGCGAGCAGTACTTC | CASSPVDRGHREQYF
TRBJ2-1 | - | TRBD2 | TRBV12-3/TRBV12-4 | TGTGCCAGCAGACCTAGCGGGAGTTACAATGAGCAGTTCTTC | CASRPSGSYNEQFF
TRBJ1-1 | - | - | TRBV27 | TGTGCCAGCAGTGAGAGGAGTGGTACTGAAGCTTTCTTT | CASSERSGTEAFF
TRBJ2-1 | - | - | TRBV2 | TGTGCCAGCAGCTTGGTGGCTAACTCCCGGGAGTTCTTC | CASSLVANSREFF
TRBJ2-1 | - | - | TRBV19 | TGTGCCAGTAGTAGGGGCTTTGAGGTCAATGAGCAGTTCTTC | CASSRGFEVNEQFF
TRBJ2-6 | few | - | TRBV5-4 | TGTGCCAGCAACCTTGGAGGACGCCGAGCGGCCAACGTCCTGACTTTC | CASNLGGRRAANVLTF
TRBJ2-1 | few | TRBD2 | TRBV19 | TGTGCCAGTAGTATCCTCGGGGGGGCCTATCTGTTCTTC | CASSILGGAYLFF
TRBJ2-7 | - | - | TRBV24-1 | TGTGCCACCAGTCTGTCAGAAGGCCGGCGTAGCTCCTACGAGCAGTACTTC | CATSLSEGRRSSYEQYF
TRBJ1-1 | few | - | TRBV5-8 | TGTGCCAGCAGCTTGGTTTCTGAAGCTTTCTTT | CASSLVSEAFF
TRBJ1-6 | many | - | TRBV2 | TGTGCCAGCAGTGGGGCACCACCCCTCCACTTT | CASSGAPPLHF
TRBJ2-3 | - | - | TRBV7-2 | TGTGCCAGCCTTCGATCGGGTGGCCCAGATACGCAGTATTTT | CASLRSGGPDTQYF
TRBJ1-1 | - | - | TRBV4-3 | TGCGCCAGCAGCCAAGATTCAGGGGTTGAAGCTTTCTTT | CASSQDSGVEAFF
TRBJ2-7 | - | TRBD1 | TRBV4-1 | TGCGCCAGCAGCCAAGCTGGGACAGCGAGACTCTACGAGCAGTACTTC | CASSQAGTARLYEQYF
TRBJ2-1 | few | TRBD1 | TRBV10-1 | TGCGCCAGCAGTGAGTCCGGGCAGGGGGACGGACTCAATGAGCAGTTCTTC | CASSESGQGDGLNEQFF
TRBJ1-1 | few | TRBD1 | TRBV6-1 | TGTGCCAGCAGTGTCCGGACAGGGGCTCGGACTGAAGCTTTCTTT | CASSVRTGARTEAFF
TRBJ2-5 | many | - | TRBV19 | TGTGCCAGTAGTATTGGGGGGCTGCAGGAGACCCAGTACTTC | CASSIGGLQETQYF
TRBJ2-1 | - | TRBD1 | TRBV4-1 | TGCGCCAGCAGCCAAGGACAGGGCGCCAATGAGCAGTTCTTC | CASSQGQGANEQFF
TRBJ1-1 | many | - | TRBV7-9 | TGTGCCAGCAGCTTAGGACAGAAGAACACTGAAGCTTTCTTT | CASSLGQKNTEAFF
TRBJ2-3 | - | - | TRBV2 | TGTGCCAGCAGCTCAGGACAGTATACGCAGTATTTT | CASSSGQYTQYF
TRBJ2-7 | - | - | TRBV7-9 | TGTGCCAGCAGCTTCGGGCTGGGAGCGAAGCAGTACTTC | CASSFGLGAKQYF
TRBJ1-1 | many | - | TRBV2 | TGTGCCAGCAGGTTGGACACTGAAGCTTTCTTT | CASRLDTEAFF
TRBJ1-1 | many | - | TRBV2 | TGTGCCAGCAGTGAAGAACGGGGCACTGAAGCTTTCTTT | CASSEERGTEAFF
TRBJ1-1 | - | TRBD1 | TRBV2 | TGTGCCAGCAAAATGGGGGACAGGGACGCGGCGGCTTTCTTT | CASKMGDRDAAAFF
TRBJ1-1 | - | - | TRBV5-1 | TGCGCCAGCAGCACGCAGGGACCTCGGACTGAAGCTTTCTTT | CASSTQGPRTEAFF
TRBJ1-5 | - | TRBD1 | TRBV6-2/TRBV6-3 | TGTGCCAGCACCGGAGACAGGGGGGGACATCAGCCCCAGCATTTT | CASTGDRGGHQPQHF
TRBJ2-7 | many | - | TRBV7-2 | TGTGCCAGCAGCTTAGGCAGGGAAGAGCAGTACTTC | CASSLGREEQYF
TRBJ1-1 | many | - | TRBV5-6 | TGTGCCAGCGCGATGAACATGAACACTGAAGCTTTCTTT | CASAMNMNTEAFF
TRBJ2-7 | many | - | TRBV20-1 | TGCAGTGCTAGCAGGTCCGAAACCTACGAGCAGTACTTC | CSASRSETYEQYF
TRBJ2-7 | - | TRBD1 | TRBV7-8 | TGTGCCAGCAGAGCCGGGACAGGGGAATACGAGCAGTACTTC | CASRAGTGEYEQYF
TRBJ2-7 | - | TRBD1 | TRBV4-2 | TGTGCCAGCAGCCAAAACGCCGGGACAGGGAGCTCCTACGAGCAGTACTTC | CASSQNAGTGSSYEQYF
TRBJ2-7 | many | TRBD1 | TRBV9 | TGTGCCAGCAGCGTAGCTGACAGGGCAAGCGAGCAGTACTTC | CASSVADRASEQYF
TRBJ1-2 | - | - | TRBV20-1 | TGCAGTGCCAGCTCCCGAAGGGAGAGCTATGGCTACACCTTC | CSASSRRESYGYTF
TRBJ1-2 | once | - | TRBV10-2 | TGTGCCAGCAGCCCGTCCGGCATAAGAATTAACTATGGCTACACCTTC | CASSPSGIRINYGYTF
TRBJ2-7 | many | TRBD2 | TRBV5-1 | TGCGCCAGCAGTAACGGACTAGCGGACGAGCAGTACTTC | CASSNGLADEQYF